What follows are 13 T cell receptor beta chains derived from one specimen sequenced in a study of T-cell memory formation after mild COVID-19. TCRdb re-called the 5' RACE reads through MiXCR, storing one row per CDR3 protein. This sample has some 150,000 distinct CDR3 sequences; about 5.5% occur once, and the top ten carry about 1.9%. Sequenced material: PBMCs or a T cell subset sorted from them (not recorded which). Receptor source: an adult woman who had mild COVID-19 (a few samples of this study predate the infection). Cell type and time point are not known.

This clonotype occurred many times. The V and J genes are TRBV6-5 and TRBJ2-1; D is unclear. Deletions cut 5 bases from V and 12 bases from J, with 8 bases between. This CDR3 spans 10 amino acids. Per germline, CDR1 MNHEY and CDR2 SVGAGI. The CDR3 DNA follows: TGTGCCAGCAGTGCCTGGGGGCAGTTCTTC. Translating it yields CASSAWGQFF.

The chain combines TRBV6-2 or TRBV6-3 with TRBJ1-5; the D is unclear. Germline assignment: CDR1 MNHEY and CDR2 SVGEGT. The CDR3 has 14 amino acids. V lost 7 bases to trimming and J lost 6 bases, with 16 bases between them. CDR3 protein: CASTETLETQPQHF. The CDR3 DNA follows: TGTGCCAGCACCGAGACACTAGAAACTCAGCCCCAGCATTTT.

The chain carries TRBV20-1 and TRBJ1-2, with D possibly TRBD1 on 6 matching bases. In germline, CDR1 is DFQATT, CDR2 SNEGSKA (reference sequence). This CDR3 is 16 amino acids long. The V end was cut by 5 bases, the J end by 7 bases, with 26 bases between. CDR3 in DNA: TGCAGTGCTCCGCCCACCCCCAGGACACAAGGGGGTGGCTACACCTTC. It encodes CSAPPTPRTQGGGYTF.

This clonotype was seen at least ten times. CDR3 region: CASSQEGSGDSPQHF. CDR3 in DNA: TGTGCCAGCAGCCAAGAGGGGTCAGGGGATTCGCCCCAGCATTTT. The chain combines TRBV4-2 with TRBJ1-5; the D gene is possibly TRBD1 (6 bases). Germline V gives CDR1 LGHNA, CDR2 YNFKEQ. The CDR3 sequence is 15 residues long. The germline V and J ends were trimmed by 0 bases and 9 bases, with 15 bases remaining between them.

This clonotype was picked up a small number of times. The chain carries TRBV5-4 and TRBJ1-6; a possible D gene is TRBD1 (6 bases). The CDR3 has 12 amino acids. Trimming left V 1 base short and J 14 bases short, with 10 bases between. Germline V gene data show CDR1 as SGHNT and CDR2 as YYREEE (reference sequence). CDR3 sequence (DNA): TGTGCCAGCAGCTTGCAGGGGACTGCCCTCCACTTT. It is translated as CASSLQGTALHF.

The J gene is TRBJ2-7, the V gene TRBV5-1, with D maybe TRBD1 (6 bases). CDR3 size: 14 residues. CDR1 is SGHRS, CDR2 YFSETQ, per germline. The V end lost 0 bases, the J end lost 7 bases, and 14 bases lay between the germline ends. The CDR3 DNA reads as TGCGCCAGCAGCTTGGCCGGGACACCGGGTGAGCAGTACTTC. Its translation is CASSLAGTPGEQYF.

This clonotype was counted only a few times. V usage is TRBV6-2 or TRBV6-3 and J usage is TRBJ2-1; the D gene is possibly TRBD2 (6 bases). The germline V gene has CDR1 MNHEY and CDR2 SVGEGT. Trimming left V 4 bases short and J 6 bases short, with 19 bases between. This CDR3 region has 16 residues. The CDR3 region has the DNA TGTGCCAGCAGTTCTAATTTAAGGCTAGCGAGCAATGAGCAGTTCTTC. Translating gives CASSSNLRLASNEQFF.

This clonotype was recorded at least ten times. The V and J genes are TRBV7-2 and TRBJ2-3; 14 bases fit TRBD2. The CDR3 totals 20 residues. The trim removed 4 bases at V and 2 bases at J, leaving 14 bases unmatched. The V gene's germline CDR1 is SGHTA and CDR2 FQGNSA. This CDR3 is CASSSKIQRTSGGSTDTQYF. The CDR3 bases are TGTGCCAGCAGCTCCAAAATCCAACGGACTAGCGGGGGGTCCACAGATACGCAGTATTTT.

The gene calls are TRBV21-1 and TRBJ1-4; the table assigns TRBD1, which was not confirmed against the DNA. TRBV21-1 is designated a pseudogene. The length of the CDR3 is 14 residues. The CDR3 sequence is CASNRRTVDEKLFF. In DNA form, the CDR3 reads TGTGCCAGCAACCGGAGGACAGTGGATGAAAAACTGTTTTTT.

This clonotype turned up a few times. The CDR3 reads CASSPRGGNTGELFF. For the CDR3, the DNA is TGTGCCAGCAGCCCTAGAGGGGGCAACACCGGGGAGCTGTTTTTT. The chain links TRBV7-3 to TRBJ2-2; 7 bases align to TRBD1. From germline, CDR1 is SGHTA and CDR2 FQGTGA. The CDR3 is 15 amino acids. Unmatched junction bases numbered 5, after V lost 5 bases and J lost 2 bases.

In this sample, this clonotype turned up many times. J is TRBJ2-7 and V is TRBV4-3, with D possibly matching TRBD2 (6 bases). The CDR3 covers 15 residues. V was clipped by 2 bases and J by 7 bases, with 18 bases between them. The germline V gene has CDR1 LGHNA and CDR2 YSLEER. The CDR3, as DNA: TGCGCCAGCAGCCAACGTACTGGGGACTGGTGGGAGCAGTACTTC. Its translation: CASSQRTGDWWEQYF.

This clonotype was detected many times. The J gene is TRBJ2-4, the V gene TRBV6-5, with a weak D call TRBD1 (7 bases). The CDR3 contains 13 residues. Trimming took off 6 bases at V and 9 bases at J, with 15 bases between the two ends. Germline V gene data show CDR1 as MNHEY and CDR2 as SVGAGI. As DNA, the CDR3 is TGTGCCAGCAGGACAGGGACTTTGAGCATTCAGTACTTC. Its translation is CASRTGTLSIQYF.

In its sample, this clonotype was seen many times. The chain is built from TRBV30 and TRBJ2-5; tentatively, D is TRBD2 (6 bases). CDR3 size: 13 residues. The germline V gene has CDR1 GTSNPN and CDR2 SVGIG (reference sequence). V lost 0 bases and J lost 2, with 7 bases in between. In DNA, the CDR3 is TGTGCCTGGAGTGTAGGAGGGCAAGAGACCCAGTACTTC. As protein: CAWSVGGQETQYF.